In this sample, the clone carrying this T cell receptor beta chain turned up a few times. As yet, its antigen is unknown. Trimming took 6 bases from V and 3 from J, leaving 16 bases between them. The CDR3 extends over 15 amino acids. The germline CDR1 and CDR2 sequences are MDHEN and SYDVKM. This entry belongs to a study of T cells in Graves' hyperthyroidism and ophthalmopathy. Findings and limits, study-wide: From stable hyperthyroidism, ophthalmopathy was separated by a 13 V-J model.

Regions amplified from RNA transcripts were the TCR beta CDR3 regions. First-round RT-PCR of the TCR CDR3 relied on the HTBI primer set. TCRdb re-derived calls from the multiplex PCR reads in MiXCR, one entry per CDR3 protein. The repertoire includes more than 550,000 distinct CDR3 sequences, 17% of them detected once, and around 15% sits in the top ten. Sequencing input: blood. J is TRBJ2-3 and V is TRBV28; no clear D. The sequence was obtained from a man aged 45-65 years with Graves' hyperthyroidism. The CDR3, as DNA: TGTGCCAGCAGGAAACCCACTTCCGGGACAGATACGCAGTATTTT. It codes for CASRKPTSGTDTQYF.